What follows is one T cell receptor beta chain and its context. This specimen comes from a study of blood T cell repertoires in COVID-19. The table came from immunoSEQ multiplex PCR; TCRdb's copy has only in-frame clones and leaves some out. The data contain about 230,000 clones, approximately 90% of them singletons. With V trimmed by 4 bases and J by 3 bases, 6 bases remained unmatched. The CDR3 consists of 14 residues. Germline-derived CDR1 and CDR2 are WNHNN and SYGVQD (reference sequence). The source material was peripheral blood. The V gene is TRBV10-1, the J gene TRBJ2-7; 7 bases line up with TRBD1. This TCR was recovered from a woman aged 18-29 years who had recovered from COVID-19. The CDR3 reads CASSAADRIYEQYF. The CDR3 DNA follows: TGCGCCAGCAGTGCTGCGGACAGGATCTACGAGCAGTACTTC.